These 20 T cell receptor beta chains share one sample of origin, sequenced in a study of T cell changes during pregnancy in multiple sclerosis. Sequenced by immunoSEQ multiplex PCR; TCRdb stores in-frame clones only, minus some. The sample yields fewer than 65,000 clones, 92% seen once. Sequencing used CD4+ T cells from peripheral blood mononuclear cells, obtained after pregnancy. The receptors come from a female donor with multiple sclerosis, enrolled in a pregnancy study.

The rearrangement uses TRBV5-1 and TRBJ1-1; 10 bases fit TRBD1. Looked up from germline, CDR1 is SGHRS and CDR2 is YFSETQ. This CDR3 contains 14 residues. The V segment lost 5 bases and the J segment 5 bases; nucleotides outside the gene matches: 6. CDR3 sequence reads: CASRWLGQGTEAFF. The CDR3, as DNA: TGCGCCAGCAGGTGGCTGGGACAGGGGACTGAAGCTTTCTTT.

CDR3 coding DNA: TGTGCCAGCAGTGGAAAGTTATGGAGCCAATCGCCGAACACCGGGGAGCTGTTTTTT. This sequence encodes CASSGKLWSQSPNTGELFF. The chain is built from TRBV6-1 and TRBJ2-2; D gene uncertain. The ends were cut back, 4 bases at V and 0 bases at J, with 21 bases in the middle. In germline, CDR1 is MNHNS, CDR2 SASEGT. The CDR3 loop spans 19 amino acids.

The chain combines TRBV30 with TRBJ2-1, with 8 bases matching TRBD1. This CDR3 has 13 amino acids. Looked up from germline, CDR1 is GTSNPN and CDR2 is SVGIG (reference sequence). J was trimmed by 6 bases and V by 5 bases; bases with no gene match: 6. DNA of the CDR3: TGTGCCTGGGATTACAGGGGGGTCAATGAGCAGTTCTTC. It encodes CAWDYRGVNEQFF. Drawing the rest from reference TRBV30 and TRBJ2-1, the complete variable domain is SQTIHQWPATLVQPVGSPLSLECTVEGTSNPNLYWYRQAAGRGLQLLFYSVGIGQISSEVPQNLSASRPQDRQFILSSKKLLLSDSGFYLCAWDYRGVNEQFFGPGTRLTVL.

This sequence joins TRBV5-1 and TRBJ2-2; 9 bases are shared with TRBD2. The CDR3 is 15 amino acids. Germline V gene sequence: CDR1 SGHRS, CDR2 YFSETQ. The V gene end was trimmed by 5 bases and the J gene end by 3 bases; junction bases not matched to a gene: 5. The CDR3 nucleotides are TGCGCCAGCAGGCTTAGCGGGAGTGACACCGGGGAGCTGTTTTTT. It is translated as CASRLSGSDTGELFF. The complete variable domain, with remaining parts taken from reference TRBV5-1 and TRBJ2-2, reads KAGVTQTPRYLIKTRGQQVTLSCSPISGHRSVSWYQQTPGQGLQFLFEYFSETQRNKGNFPGRFSGRQFSNSRSEMNVSTLELGDSALYLCASRLSGSDTGELFFGEGSRLTVL.

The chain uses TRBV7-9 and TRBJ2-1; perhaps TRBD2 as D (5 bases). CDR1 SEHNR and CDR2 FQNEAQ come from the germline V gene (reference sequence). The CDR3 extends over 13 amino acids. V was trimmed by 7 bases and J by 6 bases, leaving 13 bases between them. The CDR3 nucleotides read TGTGCCAGCATCCTGCGACGGGGCAATGAGCAGTTCTTC. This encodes CASILRRGNEQFF.

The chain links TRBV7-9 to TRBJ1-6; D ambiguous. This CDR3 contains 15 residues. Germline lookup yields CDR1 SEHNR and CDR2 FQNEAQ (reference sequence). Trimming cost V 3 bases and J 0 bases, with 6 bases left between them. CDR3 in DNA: TGTGCCAGCAGCTTCCCGAGCTCCTATAATTCACCCCTCCACTTT. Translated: CASSFPSSYNSPLHF.

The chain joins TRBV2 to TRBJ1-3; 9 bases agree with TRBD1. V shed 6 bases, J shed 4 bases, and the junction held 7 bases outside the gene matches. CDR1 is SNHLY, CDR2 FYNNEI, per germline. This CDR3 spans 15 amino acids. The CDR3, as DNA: TGTGCCAGCAGAGGACAGGGGTTAAGGGGAAACACCATATATTTT. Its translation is CASRGQGLRGNTIYF.

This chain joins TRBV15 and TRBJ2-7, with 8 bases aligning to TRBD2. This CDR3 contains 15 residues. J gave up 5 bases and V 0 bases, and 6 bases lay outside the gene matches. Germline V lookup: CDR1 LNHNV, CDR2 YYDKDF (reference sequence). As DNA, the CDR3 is TGTGCCACCAGCAGAGAGCGACTAGCGCCTGACGAGCAGTACTTC. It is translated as CATSRERLAPDEQYF.

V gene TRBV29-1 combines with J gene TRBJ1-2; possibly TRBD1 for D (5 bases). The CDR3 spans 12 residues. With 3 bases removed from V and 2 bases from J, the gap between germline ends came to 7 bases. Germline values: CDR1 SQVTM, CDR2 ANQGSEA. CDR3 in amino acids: CSVDSGNYGYTF. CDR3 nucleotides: TGCAGCGTTGATTCAGGGAACTATGGCTACACCTTC.

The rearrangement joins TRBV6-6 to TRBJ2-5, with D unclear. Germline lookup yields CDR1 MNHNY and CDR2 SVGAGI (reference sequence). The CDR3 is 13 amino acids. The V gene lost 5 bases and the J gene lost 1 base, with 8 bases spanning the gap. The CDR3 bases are TGTGCCAGCAGTGAGGCCCCCCAAGAGACCCAGTACTTC. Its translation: CASSEAPQETQYF.

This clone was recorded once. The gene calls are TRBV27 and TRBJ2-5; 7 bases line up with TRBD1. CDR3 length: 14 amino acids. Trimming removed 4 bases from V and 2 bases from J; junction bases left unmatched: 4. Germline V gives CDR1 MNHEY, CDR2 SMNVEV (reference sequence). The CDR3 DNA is TGTGCCAGCAGTTGGACAGGAGCACAAGAGACCCAGTACTTC. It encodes CASSWTGAQETQYF.

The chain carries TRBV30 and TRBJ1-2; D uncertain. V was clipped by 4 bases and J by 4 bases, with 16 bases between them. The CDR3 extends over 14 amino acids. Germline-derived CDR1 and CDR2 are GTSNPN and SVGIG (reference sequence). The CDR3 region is CAWTSPRGLYGYTF. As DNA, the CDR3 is TGTGCCTGGACCTCCCCGCGGGGTCTCTATGGCTACACCTTC.

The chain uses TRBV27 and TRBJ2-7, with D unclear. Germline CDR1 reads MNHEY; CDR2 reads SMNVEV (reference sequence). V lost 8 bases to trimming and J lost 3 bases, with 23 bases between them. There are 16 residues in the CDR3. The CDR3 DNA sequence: TGTGCCAGCGGTGAGGAACGGTCCCTATCCTACTACGAGCAGTACTTC. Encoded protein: CASGEERSLSYYEQYF.

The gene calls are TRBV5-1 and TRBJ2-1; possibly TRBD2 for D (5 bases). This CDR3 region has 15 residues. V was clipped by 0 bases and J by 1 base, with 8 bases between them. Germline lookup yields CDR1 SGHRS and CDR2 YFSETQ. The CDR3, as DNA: TGCGCCAGCAGCTTGGATGGACTGTCCTACAATGAGCAGTTCTTC. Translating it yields CASSLDGLSYNEQFF.

CDR3 sequence reads: CATSRDRSGLRQPQHF. CDR3 coding DNA: TGTGCCACCAGCAGAGACCGTTCAGGGCTTCGGCAGCCCCAGCATTTT. The chain combines TRBV15 with TRBJ1-5; D is possibly TRBD1 (5 bases). The germline V gene has CDR1 LNHNV and CDR2 YYDKDF (reference sequence). The germline V and J ends were trimmed by 0 bases and 7 bases, with 16 bases remaining between them. This CDR3 comprises 16 residues.

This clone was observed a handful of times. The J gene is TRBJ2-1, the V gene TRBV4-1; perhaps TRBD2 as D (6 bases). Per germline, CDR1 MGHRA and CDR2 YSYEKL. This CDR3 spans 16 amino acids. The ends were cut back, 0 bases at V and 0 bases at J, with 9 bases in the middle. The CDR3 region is CASSQDETSSYNEQFF. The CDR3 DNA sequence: TGCGCCAGCAGCCAAGATGAGACTAGCTCCTACAATGAGCAGTTCTTC.

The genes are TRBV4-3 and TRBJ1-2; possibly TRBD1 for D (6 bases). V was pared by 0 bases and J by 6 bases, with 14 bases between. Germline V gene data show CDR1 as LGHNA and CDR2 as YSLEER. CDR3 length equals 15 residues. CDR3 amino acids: CASSQDAAGENGYTF. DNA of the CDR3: TGCGCCAGCAGCCAAGATGCGGCAGGGGAAAATGGCTACACCTTC.

The CDR3 nucleotides read TGCAGCGTTGTGGGGGGGCGCGAGCAGTACTTC. The encoded protein is CSVVGGREQYF. The V gene is TRBV29-1, the J gene TRBJ2-7; the D gene is possibly TRBD2 (7 bases). Looked up from germline, CDR1 is SQVTM and CDR2 is ANQGSEA. This CDR3 contains 11 residues. V gave up 4 bases and J gave up 6 bases, with 10 bases separating them.

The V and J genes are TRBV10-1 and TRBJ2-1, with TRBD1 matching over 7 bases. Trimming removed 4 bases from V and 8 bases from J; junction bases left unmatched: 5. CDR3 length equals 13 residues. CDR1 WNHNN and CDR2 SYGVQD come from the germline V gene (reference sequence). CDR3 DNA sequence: TGCGCCAGCAGTGTAAGGGGGCGGCATGAGCAGTTCTTC. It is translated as CASSVRGRHEQFF.

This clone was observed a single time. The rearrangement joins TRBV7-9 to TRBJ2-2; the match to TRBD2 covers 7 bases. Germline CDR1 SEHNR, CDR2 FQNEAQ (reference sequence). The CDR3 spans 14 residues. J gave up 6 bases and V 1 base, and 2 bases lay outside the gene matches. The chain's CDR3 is CASSLGAGAGELFF. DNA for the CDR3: TGTGCCAGCAGCTTAGGTGCGGGGGCCGGGGAGCTGTTTTTT.